This entry lists 31 T cell receptor beta chains sequenced from one sample in a study of cytomegalovirus exposure and HLA in healthy donors. It was with 60 Vbeta and 13 Jbeta primers that the PCR ran. Data came from immunoSEQ multiplex PCR; TCRdb stores just in-frame clones and leaves some out. The table lists roughly 200,000 clones, 75% to 85% of them singletons. The sequenced sample was PBMCs. The source is an older woman in good health and CMV-seropositive.

The V and J genes are TRBV6-1 and TRBJ2-2, with D maybe TRBD2 (6 bases). Trimming removed 2 bases from V and 5 bases from J, with 15 bases in between. This CDR3 comprises 16 residues. Per the germline V gene, CDR1 is MNHNS and CDR2 is SASEGT. The CDR3 loop reads CASSEHGTGLTGELFF. CDR3 coding DNA: TGTGCCAGCAGTGAACATGGGACTGGCTTGACCGGGGAGCTGTTTTTT.

The chain is built from TRBV5-1 and TRBJ2-7; maybe TRBD2 (7 bases). The CDR3 runs 17 residues. V was shortened by 0 bases and J by 3 bases, with 19 bases between the two germline ends. Germline V gene sequence: CDR1 SGHRS, CDR2 YFSETQ. The CDR3 nucleotides read TGCGCCAGCAGCTTGGGCGGGTCCGGGGGGCCCGACTACGAGCAGTACTTC. Translated: CASSLGGSGGPDYEQYF.

This chain joins TRBV7-9 and TRBJ2-5; no clear D. CDR1 and CDR2 from the germline V gene are SEHNR and FQNEAQ (reference sequence). Trimming cost V 0 bases and J 4 bases, with 6 bases left between them. The CDR3 extends over 13 amino acids. The CDR3 nucleotides read TGTGCCAGCAGCTTAGCCCAGCGAGAGACCCAGTACTTC. The encoded protein is CASSLAQRETQYF.

This chain joins TRBV18 and TRBJ2-3; D unclear. Between the trimmed V and J ends, which lost 2 bases and 4 bases, there was a span of 4 bases. The CDR3 runs 12 residues. Germline V gene sequence: CDR1 KGHSH, CDR2 LQKENI. Here the CDR3 reads CASSPAADTQYF. The CDR3 DNA is TGTGCCAGCTCACCAGCAGCAGATACGCAGTATTTT. The full variable domain, rest sourced from reference TRBV18 and TRBJ2-3, is NAGVMQNPRHLVRRRGQEARLRCSPMKGHSHVYWYRQLPEEGLKFMVYLQKENIIDESGMPKERFSAEFPKEGPSILRIQQVVRGDSAAYFCASSPAADTQYFGPGTRLTVL.

V gene TRBV9 combines with J gene TRBJ1-5, with 9 bases that match TRBD1. Trimming at V came to 3 bases and at J to 2 bases, leaving 6 bases not matched to a gene. The germline gives CDR1 SGDLS, CDR2 YYNGEE. The CDR3 totals 16 residues. CDR3 DNA: TGTGCCAGCAGCGCGGGGGGACAGGGCGGCAATCAGCCCCAGCATTTT. It specifies CASSAGGQGGNQPQHF.

The J gene is TRBJ1-1, the V gene TRBV5-1; D call uncertain. CDR1 and CDR2 (germline): SGHRS, YFSETQ. Trimming pared 0 bases from V and 5 bases from J, leaving 14 bases between. The CDR3 length is 15 residues. The CDR3 region has the DNA TGCGCCAGCAGCTTGGCCTCTGGAGGGAGGACTGAAGCTTTCTTT. The encoded protein is CASSLASGGRTEAFF.

The rearrangement links TRBV30 to TRBJ2-7, with D possibly being TRBD1 (6 bases). The length of the CDR3 is 13 residues. With 0 bases removed from V and 2 bases from J, the gap between germline ends came to 8 bases. Germline CDR1 is GTSNPN and CDR2 is SVGIG (reference sequence). The CDR3 spells CAWSVKGAYEQYF. CDR3 nucleotides: TGTGCCTGGAGTGTAAAGGGGGCCTACGAGCAGTACTTC.

There are a few counts of this clone. The chain employs TRBV2 and TRBJ2-7; no clear D gene. The CDR3 sequence is 14 residues long. The V gene's germline CDR1 is SNHLY and CDR2 FYNNEI. V was shortened by 6 bases and J by 0 bases, with 12 bases between the two germline ends. CDR3: CASRKNLRSYEQYF. The CDR3 region has the DNA TGTGCCAGCAGGAAAAACCTACGCTCCTACGAGCAGTACTTC.

The CDR3 is CASSLEGTSGPKKFF. The CDR3 DNA reads as TGCGCCAGCAGCTTGGAGGGGACTAGCGGCCCGAAGAAGTTCTTC. V and J are TRBV5-1 and TRBJ2-1; the match to TRBD2 covers 11 bases. Trimming cost V 0 bases and J 14 bases; bases outside gene matches: 10. The germline V gene has CDR1 SGHRS and CDR2 YFSETQ. The CDR3 has 15 amino acids.

The chain joins TRBV12-5 to TRBJ1-5; D might be TRBD1 (6 bases). This CDR3 is 15 amino acids long. The V end was cut by 7 bases, the J end by 4 bases, with 17 bases between. Germline V gene sequence: CDR1 LGHNT, CDR2 FRNRAP. The chain's CDR3 is CASAQGTTTNQPQHF. The CDR3 DNA is TGTGCTAGTGCCCAGGGGACAACAACTAATCAGCCCCAGCATTTT.

V gene TRBV29-1 combines with J gene TRBJ2-1; TRBD1 might be the D (5 bases). Germline lookup yields CDR1 SQVTM and CDR2 ANQGSEA. The CDR3 extends over 12 amino acids. Trimming shortened V by 7 bases and J by 7 bases, and 14 bases separated the two germline ends. The CDR3 nucleotides are TGCAGCGCCCGCCCTCAGGGAAATGAGCAGTTCTTC. This codes for CSARPQGNEQFF.

V is TRBV29-1 and J is TRBJ2-3, with TRBD2 matching over 8 bases. This CDR3 region has 12 residues. The V gene end was trimmed by 6 bases and the J gene end by 6 bases; junction bases not matched to a gene: 5. The V gene's germline CDR1 is SQVTM and CDR2 ANQGSEA. The CDR3 DNA follows: TGCAGCGTCGGGAGGGAGGCCGATACGCAGTATTTT. It is translated as CSVGREADTQYF.

The chain has TRBV4-2 and TRBJ1-5; D remains ambiguous. There are 14 residues in the CDR3. Germline lookup yields CDR1 LGHNA and CDR2 YNFKEQ. The ends were cut back, 0 bases at V and 5 bases at J, with 8 bases in the middle. CDR3 DNA: TGTGCCAGCAGCCAAGAGTCCGGGTATCAGCCCCAGCATTTT. Translation gives CASSQESGYQPQHF.

The genes are TRBV6-6 and TRBJ2-3; 9 bases map to TRBD2. Germline assignment: CDR1 MNHNY and CDR2 SVGAGI (reference sequence). The CDR3 runs 15 residues. V gave up 7 bases and J gave up 0 bases; unmatched junction bases: 5. The CDR3 here is CASTTGTSSTDTQYF. The CDR3 coding sequence is TGTGCCAGCACCACAGGGACTAGCAGCACAGATACGCAGTATTTT.

CDR3 in DNA: TGTGCCTGGAGTGTAGGGTCAGGGGGTGAAAAACTGTTTTTT. This translates into CAWSVGSGGEKLFF. The chain combines TRBV30 with TRBJ1-4, with TRBD1 matching 7 bases. V shed 0 bases, J shed 7 bases, and the junction held 5 bases outside the gene matches. The CDR3 length is 14 residues. The germline V gene has CDR1 GTSNPN and CDR2 SVGIG (reference sequence). Drawing the rest from reference TRBV30 and TRBJ1-4, the complete variable domain is SQTIHQWPATLVQPVGSPLSLECTVEGTSNPNLYWYRQAAGRGLQLLFYSVGIGQISSEVPQNLSASRPQDRQFILSSKKLLLSDSGFYLCAWSVGSGGEKLFFGSGTQLSVL.

The V call is TRBV7-3, the J call TRBJ2-1; D is perhaps TRBD2 (5 bases). CDR1 is SGHTA, CDR2 FQGTGA, per germline. This CDR3 has 15 amino acids. The V end was cut by 5 bases, the J end by 0 bases, with 11 bases between. DNA for the CDR3: TGTGCCAGCAGCCGGGGAACGGTCTCCTACAATGAGCAGTTCTTC. Translated: CASSRGTVSYNEQFF.

This CDR3 reads CASSGPPGQTYNEQFF. The CDR3, as DNA: TGCGCCAGCAGTGGTCCTCCGGGACAGACCTACAATGAGCAGTTCTTC. The chain recombines TRBV10-1 with TRBJ2-1, with TRBD1 matching 7 bases. V was pared by 4 bases and J by 2 bases, with 8 bases of the junction left unmatched. Germline CDR1 reads WNHNN; CDR2 reads SYGVQD (reference sequence). CDR3 length: 16 amino acids.

The chain has TRBV5-1 and TRBJ1-3; 10 nucleotides agree with TRBD1. CDR1 is SGHRS and CDR2 is YFSETQ in the germline V gene. The V and J ends lost 7 bases and 3 bases, in that order; junction bases with no gene match: 4. This CDR3 is 14 amino acids long. CDR3 coding DNA: TGCGCCAGCGGACAGGGGGAAGTTGGAAACACCATATATTTT. This sequence encodes CASGQGEVGNTIYF.

The chain has TRBV29-1 and TRBJ2-6; D gene unclear. Deletions cut 2 bases from V and 0 bases from J, with 11 bases between. The CDR3 covers 16 residues. The V gene's germline CDR1 is SQVTM and CDR2 ANQGSEA. The CDR3 nucleotides read TGCAGCGTTGAAACCGATCTAGGCTCTGGGGCCAACGTCCTGACTTTC. Translation: CSVETDLGSGANVLTF.

Here the CDR3 reads CASSDGRLGYTF. The CDR3 region has the DNA TGTGCCAGCAGTGATGGCAGACTTGGCTACACCTTC. The V gene is TRBV6-4, the J gene TRBJ1-2; no clear D gene. CDR3 length equals 12 residues. Germline CDR1 is MRHNA and CDR2 is SNTAGT. Deletions cut 3 bases from V and 7 bases from J, with 9 bases between.

V usage is TRBV4-2 and J usage is TRBJ1-5; maybe TRBD1 (6 bases). From germline, CDR1 is LGHNA and CDR2 YNFKEQ. V was trimmed by 4 bases and J by 2 bases, leaving 18 bases between them. The CDR3 has 17 residues. The CDR3 loop reads CASSPNQGQGGNQPQHF. The CDR3, as DNA: TGTGCCAGCAGCCCCAATCAGGGGCAAGGCGGCAATCAGCCCCAGCATTTT.

CDR3 protein: CASSLSTGGIEQYF. In nucleotides, the CDR3 is TGTGCCAGCAGCTTGTCGACAGGGGGCATCGAGCAGTACTTC. This chain uses TRBV5-4 with TRBJ2-7, with 10 bases identical to TRBD1. Unmatched junction bases numbered 4, after V lost 1 base and J lost 6 bases. The germline gives CDR1 SGHNT, CDR2 YYREEE (reference sequence). This CDR3 region has 14 residues.

The rearrangement joins TRBV28 to TRBJ1-2; D remains unclear. V was shortened by 3 bases and J by 8 bases, with 13 bases between the two germline ends. CDR1 and CDR2 from the germline V gene are MDHEN and SYDVKM. This CDR3 is 13 amino acids long. This CDR3 reads CASSFSGPGGYTF. The CDR3 DNA follows: TGTGCCAGCAGTTTTAGTGGGCCGGGAGGCTACACCTTC.

This rearrangement joins TRBV27 to TRBJ2-3; 7 positions agree with TRBD2. Losses at the gene ends were 4 bases for V and 1 base for J; bases not matched to a gene: 5. This CDR3 has 15 amino acids. CDR1 is MNHEY and CDR2 is SMNVEV in the germline V gene (reference sequence). The DNA of the CDR3 is TGTGCCAGCAGTTCCCTAGCGGAACGCACAGATACGCAGTATTTT. Translating it yields CASSSLAERTDTQYF.

In regard to this clone: This specimen includes other DNA sequences encoding the same CDR3. This chain uses TRBV5-1 with TRBJ2-5, with 7 nucleotides matching TRBD2. Germline CDR1 reads SGHRS; CDR2 reads YFSETQ. The CDR3 length is 15 residues. The J segment lost 6 bases and the V segment lost 1 base, leaving 9 bases of the junction unmatched. The CDR3 DNA reads as TGCGCCAGCAGCTTGATAACCGCGGGGGAAAAGACCCAGTACTTC. Translating gives CASSLITAGEKTQYF.

The chain is built from TRBV2 and TRBJ2-1; 9 bases are a match to TRBD2. V gave up 8 bases and J gave up 3 bases; unmatched junction bases: 5. The CDR3 runs to 14 residues. The germline V gene has CDR1 SNHLY and CDR2 FYNNEI. CDR3 amino acids: CASSREGRYNEQFF. The CDR3 DNA reads as TGTGCCAGCTCGCGGGAGGGCCGCTACAATGAGCAGTTCTTC.

CDR3 coding DNA: TGTGCCAGCAGCTTAAAGCCCGGGGTAGCGGGGGGGAACACCGGGGAGCTGTTTTTT. It yields the protein CASSLKPGVAGGNTGELFF. The chain carries TRBV7-3 and TRBJ2-2, with 10 bases matching TRBD2. The germline gives CDR1 SGHTA, CDR2 FQGTGA. The V and J ends lost 1 base and 1 base, in that order; junction bases with no gene match: 9. The CDR3 contains 19 residues.

V is TRBV5-1 and J is TRBJ2-2; weak D call: TRBD1 (6 bases). The CDR3 runs 14 residues. The V end lost 5 bases, the J end lost 1 base, and 9 bases lay between the germline ends. The germline V gene encodes CDR1 SGHRS and CDR2 YFSETQ. The CDR3 spells CASSSQGNTGELFF. The DNA for the CDR3 is TGCGCCAGCAGTTCACAGGGGAACACCGGGGAGCTGTTTTTT.

V and J are TRBV2 and TRBJ2-4, with 10 bases identical to TRBD1. V shed 6 bases and J 10 bases; nucleotides not matched to a gene: 6. The CDR3 sequence is 13 residues long. Germline assignment: CDR1 SNHLY and CDR2 FYNNEI. The CDR3 bases are TGTGCCAGCAGGGGGACAGGGGCGTTTATTCAGTACTTC. It yields the protein CASRGTGAFIQYF.

The CDR3 loop is CASSLELAHYEQYF. The CDR3, as DNA: TGTGCCAGCAGCTTAGAACTAGCCCACTACGAGCAGTACTTC. The V and J genes are TRBV7-8 and TRBJ2-5, with D perhaps matching TRBD2 (6 bases). The J call is doubtful: the DNA matches TRBJ2-7 better. Germline CDR1 SGHVS, CDR2 FQNEAQ. This CDR3 contains 14 residues.

The chain is built from TRBV18 and TRBJ2-7, with 7 bases matching TRBD1. Per the germline V gene, CDR1 is KGHSH and CDR2 is LQKENI. The ends lost 5 bases at V and 6 bases at J; junction bases unmatched: 16. This CDR3 spans 16 amino acids. This CDR3 is CASSTLRQGINTEQYF. The CDR3 region has the DNA TGTGCCAGCTCAACCCTCCGACAGGGAATTAATACCGAGCAGTACTTC. The full variable domain, rest sourced from reference TRBV18 and TRBJ2-7, is NAGVMQNPRHLVRRRGQEARLRCSPMKGHSHVYWYRQLPEEGLKFMVYLQKENIIDESGMPKERFSAEFPKEGPSILRIQQVVRGDSAAYFCASSTLRQGINTEQYFGPGTRLTVT.